The clone carrying this T cell receptor (beta chain) was counted a few times. What it binds is not known. This CDR3 contains 15 residues. The junction had 4 bases not matched to a gene; V was cut back by 3 bases and J by 3 bases. CDR1 and CDR2 (germline): SEHNR, FQNEAQ (reference sequence). This sample is drawn from a study of CD8 T cell repertoires and HIV-1 epitope variants. Turning to the study itself: Twenty-five autologous and known Gag and Nef epitope variant peptides each stimulated T cells separately.

The data were produced by immunoSEQ multiplex PCR, yet TCRdb's version contains in-frame clones alone and is incomplete. The sample records just over 4,000 clones, more than 60% being singletons. General study points: The assay identified only TCR beta chains of antigen-proliferating T cells. The TAALDMSHF plasma variant had no responses, unlike KF9 (roughly 5 clonotypes) and HW9 (one).

The clonotype was recovered from a male donor with HIV. V and J are TRBV7-9 and TRBJ1-4, with 7 bases aligning to TRBD1. The source material was cultured CD8+ T cells derived from PBMCs. The DNA of the CDR3 is TGTGCCAGCAGCTTTCCGGGACAGCCTAATGAAAAACTGTTTTTT. Translation: CASSFPGQPNEKLFF.